This T cell receptor (beta chain) derives from a study of blood T cell repertoires in COVID-19. The CDR3 has 19 residues. Sequencing used immunoSEQ multiplex PCR; TCRdb keeps in-frame clones, though not all of them. Counted here are 200,000 or so clones, 70% to 90% occurring once; the ten biggest clones make up approximately 8%. Clinical histories supplied by participants themselves formed the basis of cohort assignment. The sequencing sample was made of PBMCs or T cells enriched from blood (not recorded which). V usage is TRBV21-1 and J usage is TRBJ1-6. TRBV21-1 is designated a pseudogene. The TCR originated in a woman aged 18-29 years who had recovered from COVID-19. CDR3 amino acids: CASSATGIGSREEGSPLHF. The CDR3 DNA is TGTGCCAGCAGCGCCACGGGGATAGGAAGCAGGGAGGAAGGTTCACCCCTCCACTTT.